This TCR beta chain was profiled in a study of blood T cell repertoires in COVID-19. Whole-study context: Spain, Italy and the United States supplied samples that represented acute and convalescent COVID-19. Sources were T cells, B-cell-depleted T cells, or PBMCs; the material itself was cDNA or gDNA.

How the authors handled the data: Reference gene primers were amplified, and this amplification served to estimate nucleated cell counts. Profiling relied on immunoSEQ multiplex PCR, and the TCRdb table lists in-frame clones only, not all of them. Clone size and V and J calls were adopted from that table, with D and trimming inferred from the DNA. The repertoire has 250,000 to 300,000 clones, 89% of them found once; the top ten carry about 4.5%. Trimming at V came to 4 bases and at J to 9 bases, leaving 8 bases not matched to a gene. This CDR3 region has 16 residues. Germline V CDR1 and CDR2: SGHNT, YENEEA.

The chain is built from TRBV11-3 and TRBJ2-1; 14 nucleotides line up with TRBD2. Sequences were obtained from peripheral blood. The sequence derives from a woman aged 40 to 55 who had recovered from COVID-19. CDR3 sequence reads: CASSSMTSGGAGEQFF. Here the CDR3 DNA reads TGTGCCAGCAGCTCCATGACTAGCGGGGGGGCAGGTGAGCAGTTCTTC.